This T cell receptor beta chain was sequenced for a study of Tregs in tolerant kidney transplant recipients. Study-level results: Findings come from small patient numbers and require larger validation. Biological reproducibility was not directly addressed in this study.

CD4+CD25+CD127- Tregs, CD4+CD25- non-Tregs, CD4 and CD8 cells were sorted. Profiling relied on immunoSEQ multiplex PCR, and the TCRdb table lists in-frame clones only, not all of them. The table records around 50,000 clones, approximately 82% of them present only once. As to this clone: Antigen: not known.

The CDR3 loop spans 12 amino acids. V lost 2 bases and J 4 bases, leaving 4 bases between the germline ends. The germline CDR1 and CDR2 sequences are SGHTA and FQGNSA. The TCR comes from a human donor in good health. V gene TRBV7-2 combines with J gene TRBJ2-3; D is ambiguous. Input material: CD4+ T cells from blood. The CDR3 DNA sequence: TGTGCCAGCAGCTTATACGCAGATACGCAGTATTTT. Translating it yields CASSLYADTQYF.